The clone carrying this T cell receptor (beta chain) was seen ten or more times. Its specificity is not known. Germline V gene sequence: CDR1 MNHEY, CDR2 SVGAGI. CDR3 length: 13 amino acids. Trimming pared 0 bases from V and 4 bases from J, leaving 7 bases between. This sample was taken from a study of identical twins. Study outcomes and limitations: Beta clonotypes that were abundant in cord blood contained fewer insertions, a pattern absent from memory repertoires.

TCRdb reprocessed the 5' RACE reads with MiXCR, giving one entry per CDR3 protein. The table includes hundreds of thousands of distinct CDR3 sequences, roughly an eighth detected once. The data also belong to a second study, concerning yellow fever vaccine responses in identical twins.

The source is a woman between 18 and 30 years old in good health. The source material was CD8+ T cells sorted from blood. The chain links TRBV6-5 to TRBJ2-7; D is perhaps TRBD1 (5 bases). CDR3 sequence: CASSYSQGYEQYF. For the CDR3, the DNA is TGTGCCAGCAGTTACTCTCAGGGTTACGAGCAGTACTTC.